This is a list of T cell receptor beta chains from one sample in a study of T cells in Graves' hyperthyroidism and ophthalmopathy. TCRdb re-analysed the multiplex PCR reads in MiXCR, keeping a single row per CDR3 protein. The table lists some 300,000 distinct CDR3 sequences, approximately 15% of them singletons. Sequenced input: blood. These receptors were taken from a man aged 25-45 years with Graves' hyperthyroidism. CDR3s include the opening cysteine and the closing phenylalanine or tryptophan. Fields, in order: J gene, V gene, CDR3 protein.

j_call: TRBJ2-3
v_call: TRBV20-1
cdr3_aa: CSAKEGSDSDTQYF

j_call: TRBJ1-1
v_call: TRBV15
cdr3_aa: CATSRDDRGRMNTEAFF

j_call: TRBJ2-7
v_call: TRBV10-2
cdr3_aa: CASKGGTYEQYF

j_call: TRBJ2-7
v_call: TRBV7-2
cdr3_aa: CASSSDQQGAYEQYF

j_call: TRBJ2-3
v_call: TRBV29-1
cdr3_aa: CSVLAGGDTQYF

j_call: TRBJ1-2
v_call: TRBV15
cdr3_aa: CATSRKRGGDGYTF

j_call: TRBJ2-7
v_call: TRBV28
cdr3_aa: CASSPYQGSYEQYF

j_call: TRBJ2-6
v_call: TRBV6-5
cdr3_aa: CASSYSSSGANVLTF

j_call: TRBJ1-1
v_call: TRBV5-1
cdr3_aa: CASSLEIGANTEAFF

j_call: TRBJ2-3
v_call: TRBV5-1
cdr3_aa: CASSLGAGTSPAGSTDTQYF

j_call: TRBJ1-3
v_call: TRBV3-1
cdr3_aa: CASSQEFAWTQDSGNTIYF

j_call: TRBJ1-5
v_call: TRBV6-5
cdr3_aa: CASGSVGSNQPQHF

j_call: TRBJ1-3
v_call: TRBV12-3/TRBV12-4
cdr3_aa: CASRHRRVSGNTIYF

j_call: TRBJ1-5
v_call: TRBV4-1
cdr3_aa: CASSHGVGQPQHF

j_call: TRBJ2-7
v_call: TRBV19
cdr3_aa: CASSGGLRGRTYEQYF

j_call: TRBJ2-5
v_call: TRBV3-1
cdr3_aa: CASSADLALQETQYF

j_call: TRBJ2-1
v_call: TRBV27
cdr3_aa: CASSLSLEGEAYNEQFF

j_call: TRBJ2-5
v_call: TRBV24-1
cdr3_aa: CATSGMDRGEETQYF

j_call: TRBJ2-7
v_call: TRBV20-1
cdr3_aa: CSANPEDSYEQYF

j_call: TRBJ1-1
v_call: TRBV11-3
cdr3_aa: CASSFKMNTEAFF

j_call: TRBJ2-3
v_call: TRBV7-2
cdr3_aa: CASSPQGTADTQYF

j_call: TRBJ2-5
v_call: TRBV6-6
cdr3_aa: CASSYIGKTQYF

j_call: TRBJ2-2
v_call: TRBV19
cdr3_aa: CASSKGGANTGELFF

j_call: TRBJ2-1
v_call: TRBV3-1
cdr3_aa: CASSQSGEQFF

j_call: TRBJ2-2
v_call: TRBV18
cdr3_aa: CASSRLAGGGTGELFF

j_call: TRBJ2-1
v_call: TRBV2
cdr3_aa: CASRRGLAENNEQFF

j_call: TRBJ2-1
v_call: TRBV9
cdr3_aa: CASSVEASHNEQFF

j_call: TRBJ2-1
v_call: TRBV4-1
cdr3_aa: CASSQDALAHEQFF

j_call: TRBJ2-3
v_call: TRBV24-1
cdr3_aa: CATSESKGGVTDTQYF

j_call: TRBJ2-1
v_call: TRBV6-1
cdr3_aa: CASSLDSGRGYNEQFF

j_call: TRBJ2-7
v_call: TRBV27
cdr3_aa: CASTPRVGAYEQYF

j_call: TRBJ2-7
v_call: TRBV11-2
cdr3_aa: CASSLHGLGFEQYF

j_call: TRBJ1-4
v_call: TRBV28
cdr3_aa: CASSLSLSALNEKLFF

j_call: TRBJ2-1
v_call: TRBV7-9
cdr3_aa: CASSSQLAGETAEQFF

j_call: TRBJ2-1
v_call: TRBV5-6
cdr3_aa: CASSLGPGLQGEQFF

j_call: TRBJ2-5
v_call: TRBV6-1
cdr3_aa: CASSRTIQETQYF

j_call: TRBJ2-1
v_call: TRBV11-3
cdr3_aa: CASTDPESYNEQFF

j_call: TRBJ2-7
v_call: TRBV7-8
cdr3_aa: CASSPYTLLAGVSYVPYEQYF

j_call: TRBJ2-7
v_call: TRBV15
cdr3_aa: CATSRDRQSYEQYF

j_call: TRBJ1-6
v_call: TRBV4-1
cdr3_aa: CASSQDVRNSPLHF

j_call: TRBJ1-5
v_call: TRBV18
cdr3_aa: CASSGTQGGNQPQHF

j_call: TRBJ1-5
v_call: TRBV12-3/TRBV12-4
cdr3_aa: CASSAGQVSNQPQHF

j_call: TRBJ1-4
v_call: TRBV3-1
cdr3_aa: CASRIREEKLFF

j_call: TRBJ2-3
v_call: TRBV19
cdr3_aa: CASSRGSTSGGTDTQYF

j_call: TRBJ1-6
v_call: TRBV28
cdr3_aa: CASSLVGTTAPLHF

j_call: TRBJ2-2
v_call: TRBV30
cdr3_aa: CAWTVAGGFNTGELFF

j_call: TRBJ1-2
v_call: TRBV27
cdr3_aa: CASSSPGQGFNGYTF

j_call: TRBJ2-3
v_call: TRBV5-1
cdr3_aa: CASSLDHTDTQYF

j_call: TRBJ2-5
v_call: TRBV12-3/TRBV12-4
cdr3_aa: CASTVFDGWSRETQYF

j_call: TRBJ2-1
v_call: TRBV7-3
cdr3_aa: CASSSTLDNEQFF